This T cell receptor beta chain was retrieved from a study of shared clonotypes between healthy human individuals (dated by TCRdb to 2020 to 2022). About the full investigation: The cohort comprised two women and a few men aged 18 to 49 years. For each donor, three plates each were used for CD4 naive and CD4 memory, two plates were used for CD8 naive, and one plate was used for CD8 memory. Libraries were prepared and TCR repertoires were sequenced by different laboratories using diverse techniques, in order to increase sequencing depth and limit assay-specific biases. Between about 0.9 and 8.9 billion PBMCs per donor were obtained by leukapheresis. The study deeply sequenced blood TCR repertoires of several healthy adults to estimate repertoire size and the extent of clonotype sharing between individuals.

On this clone itself: Its recognized antigen is unknown. Base qualities are not recorded, but no much larger clone differs from it by a single base.

The V end loses 8 bases and the J end loses 1 base, and a stretch of 9 bases separates them. Taken from cysteine to phenylalanine, the CDR3 has 12 residues. The entry retains the CDR3 DNA only, 36 bases that are in frame from base 1. According to the germline V gene (reference sequence), CDR1 reads WNHNN and CDR2 reads SYGVQD. Using the deep immunoSEQ assay, TCR CDR3 regions were amplified from genomic DNA by multiplex PCR. Extracted genomic DNA from each cell subset was spread evenly across all wells of several immunoSEQ 96-well plates, with each plate serving as a replicate. For sorted subsets, each replicate PCR was loaded with around 200 ng genomic DNA, equivalent to 30,000 or so T cell genomes. Purified libraries were quantified with a Qubit 3.0 fluorometer, sized on a Bioanalyzer 2100, and re-quantified with the KAPA Library Quantification kit. Every immunoSEQ 96-well plate was sequenced on a separate single-read 150-cycle Illumina NextSeq 550 flow cell. In the source study's methods: Because only junctional sequences without quality scores were contained in the immunoSEQ output, filtering matching that applied to full-length reads could not be performed. Sequences were annotated with PyIR, a Python wrapper for IgBLAST v1.9, and V/J genes and CDR3 were assigned using IMGT germline references. Any read was removed if the V/J assignment was weak (E-value above 1e-6), the CDR3 was missing, or the read contained stop codons, out-of-frame junctions, or ambiguous translated residues. A V3J clonotype was defined by an identical inferred V gene, J gene, and CDR3 amino acid sequence. To compute the percentage overlap between repertoires, the number of shared unique clonotypes was divided by the size of the smaller repertoire. Repertoire richness was assessed with RTK rarefaction, the Chao1 estimator, and Recon v2.1 estimates of unobserved clonotypes. OLGA was used to compute generation probabilities for all TCRbeta clonotypes that the gDNA method yielded from a few donors. In its TCRdb copy, this immuneACCESS table keeps in-frame sequences only and misses some clones. Where compared with another copy, unresolved V genes explain less than half of these, and the others have no known cause. The DNA was the basis for D and trimming; V, J and clone size are from that table. The sample contains about 600,000 clones, around 97% of them found a single time. 0.055% to 0.07% of the sample is taken by the ten largest.

The donors were healthy, HIV-negative adults who had no recently reported acute infections or vaccinations. Only Caucasian adults living in Nashville, Tennessee, USA were represented among the donors. Magnetic negative selection was used to enrich CD4+ T cells, after which naive cells were positively selected on CD45RA and the negative fraction became the memory subset. Blood was collected by leukapheresis, and PBMCs were isolated by Ficoll-Histopaque density gradient centrifugation and then cryopreserved in liquid nitrogen vapor phase. Analytical flow cytometry was used to check the purity and quantity of every magnetically sorted T cell population. Genomic DNA was isolated from each sorted fraction and quantified by UV absorbance on a Nanodrop 2000c. The paper as a whole reports these results and caveats: Rarefaction of sorted-subset datasets indicated incomplete sequencing despite the large sequencing depth. Because the study included a small number of donors, the genetic and exposure-history diversity represented was limited. Pairwise subsampling indicated that sequencing depth was expected to affect the degree of clonotype sharing among donors. Naive subsets generally had larger estimated clonotype richness than memory subsets did. Sampling was limited to blood, and TCR repertoires in tissue likely differ from TCR repertoires in blood. Sharing across a handful of donors was observed for roughly 5% of naive CD4, less than 4% of naive CD8, about 2.3% of memory CD4, and about 0.4% of memory CD8 clonotypes. Clonotypes shared by all four sorted-subset donors showed higher generation probabilities than non-shared clonotypes.

Recombination linked TRBV10-1 to TRBJ2-7; there is no confident call for the D gene. This receptor was taken from a young woman in good health. The specimen was naive CD4+ T cells sorted from blood. This sample's cell subset or site label indicates: CD45RA+ positively selected. The DNA sequence is given as TGCGCCAGCCCTGGGCAGTCCTACGAGCAGTACTTC. It translates to CASPGQSYEQYF.